This T cell receptor (beta chain) was sequenced during a study of blood T cells in healthy people across ages. General observations from the study: Shifts in expanded clonotypes may have been confounded by donor CMV status, which was unknown.

A second roughly 6 to 12 cycle PCR used barcoded and J-beta primers. Using its own MiXCR run on the 5' RACE reads, TCRdb lists one record per CDR3 protein. The table shows over 700,000 distinct CDR3 sequences, with less than 70% occurring only once. The V and J ends lost 2 bases and 0 bases, in that order; junction bases with no gene match: 12. Germline assignment: CDR1 MNHEY and CDR2 SVGAGI. The CDR3 is made up of 19 amino acids. This clonotype has more than one count but fewer than ten. Its antigen is not identified. The chain carries TRBV6-5 and TRBJ2-1, with TRBD2 matching 8 bases. The origin of this receptor is an elderly man in good health. Sequences were obtained from blood. In DNA form, the CDR3 reads TGTGCCAGCAGTTACGATTCTAGCGGGTTCCTCAGCTCCTACAATGAGCAGTTCTTC. It is translated as CASSYDSSGFLSSYNEQFF.